Listed below are T cell receptor beta chains from one sample, sequenced in a study of OX40 agonist ivuxolimab in advanced cancers. Sequenced by immunoSEQ multiplex PCR; TCRdb stores in-frame clones only, minus some. The sample has approximately 61,000 clones; approximately 90% are singletons. The specimen comprised CD4+ or CD8+ T cells sorted from blood, sampled in a trial of the OX40 agonist ivuxolimab. The receptors were sampled from an adult with an advanced solid tumor such as melanoma, head and neck, liver or kidney cancer. The CDR3 runs from the conserved cysteine through the conserved F or W. Each record gives: J gene, V gene, clone size, D gene, CDR3 protein, CDR3 DNA. D genes are given only for firm matches. The size of a clone is reported for some rows only, either as once, few or many, or as a class for expanded clones.

TRBJ2-2,TRBV9,-,-,CASSVGATSGELFF,TGTGCCAGCAGCGTAGGGGCCACCTCCGGGGAGCTGTTTTTT
TRBJ2-7,TRBV4-1,-,-,CASSLDYEQYF,TGCGCCAGCAGCCTGGATTACGAGCAGTACTTC
TRBJ2-1,TRBV5-4,once,-,CASSLDAHNEQFF,TGTGCCAGCAGCTTGGATGCCCACAATGAGCAGTTCTTC
TRBJ2-7,TRBV5-5,-,-,CASSLRQTYEQYF,TGTGCCAGCAGCCTCCGACAGACCTACGAGCAGTACTTC
TRBJ1-2,TRBV7-8,medium-sized,-,CASSLAGIGQELYGYTF,TGTGCCAGCAGCTTAGCGGGGATTGGGCAGGAACTCTATGGCTACACCTTC
TRBJ2-2,TRBV7-9,-,-,CASSFNKDYTGELFF,TGTGCCAGCAGCTTTAATAAGGATTACACCGGGGAGCTGTTTTTT
TRBJ2-1,TRBV6-5,-,-,CASSYLTQFSYNEQFF,TGTGCCAGCAGTTACCTAACACAATTCTCCTACAATGAGCAGTTCTTC
TRBJ1-5,TRBV4-1,-,TRBD1,CASSQSGTGSNQPQHF,TGCGCCAGCAGCCAATCCGGGACAGGGAGCAATCAGCCCCAGCATTTT
TRBJ2-1,TRBV11-2,-,-,CASTTVPGVSSYNEQFF,TGTGCCAGCACCACCGTCCCAGGCGTCAGCTCCTACAATGAGCAGTTCTTC
TRBJ2-1,TRBV5-6,-,TRBD2,CASSLFSGGLYNEQFF,TGTGCCAGCAGCTTATTTAGCGGGGGGCTTTACAATGAGCAGTTCTTC
TRBJ1-1,TRBV5-6,-,-,CASSLAGGSAFF,TGTGCCAGCAGCTTGGCCGGGGGCTCTGCTTTCTTT
TRBJ2-1,TRBV18,once,-,CASSPAGFSSYNEQFF,TGTGCCAGCTCACCTGCAGGGTTTTCCTCCTACAATGAGCAGTTCTTC
TRBJ1-2,TRBV2,-,-,CASSDRRGYGYTF,TGTGCCAGCAGTGATCGAAGAGGCTATGGCTACACCTTC
TRBJ2-3,TRBV5-4,-,-,CASSLSPRDTQYF,TGTGCCAGCAGCTTGAGCCCCAGGGATACGCAGTATTTT
TRBJ2-2,TRBV5-4,-,-,CASSPPSGELFF,TGTGCCAGCAGCCCCCCCAGCGGGGAGCTGTTTTTT
TRBJ1-1,TRBV11-2,-,-,CASSLVGNDDTEAFF,TGTGCCAGCAGCTTAGTTGGGAACGATGACACTGAAGCTTTCTTT
TRBJ2-7,TRBV27,-,TRBD1,CACRDRSSYEQYF,TGTGCCTGCCGGGACAGGAGCTCCTACGAGCAGTACTTC
TRBJ2-7,TRBV11-1,-,TRBD2,CASSLFLAGYEQYF,TGTGCCAGCAGCTTATTCCTAGCGGGTTACGAGCAGTACTTC
TRBJ2-1,TRBV19,-,-,CASKGFGGADEQFF,TGTGCCAGTAAGGGTTTTGGTGGGGCCGATGAGCAGTTCTTC
TRBJ1-6,TRBV7-2,-,-,CASSLNRDPNSPLHF,TGTGCCAGCAGCCTAAACCGGGATCCAAATTCACCCCTCCACTTT
TRBJ2-1,TRBV6-1,-,-,CASSEIAWSVRGNEQFF,TGTGCCAGCAGTGAAATTGCTTGGAGCGTTAGGGGTAATGAGCAGTTCTTC
TRBJ1-2,TRBV9,few,-,CASSWGMEAEYTF,TGTGCCAGCAGCTGGGGGATGGAGGCAGAATACACCTTC
TRBJ1-5,TRBV11-2,-,TRBD1,CASRDRGYQPQHF,TGTGCCAGCCGGGACAGGGGTTATCAGCCCCAGCATTTT
TRBJ1-5,TRBV6-1,-,-,CASSARQAGLLYRDF,TGTGCCAGCAGTGCCCGGCAGGCCGGTCTTTTGTATAGGGATTTT
TRBJ1-2,TRBV7-9,-,-,CASSIIQDGFYGYTF,TGTGCCAGCAGCATAATACAGGACGGATTCTATGGCTACACCTTC
TRBJ2-1,TRBV28,-,TRBD1,CASSSGQVRWDEQFF,TGTGCCAGCAGTAGTGGACAGGTACGTTGGGATGAGCAGTTCTTC